Detailed here is one T cell receptor (beta chain). Its antigen is not identified. The data derive from a study of graft-versus-host responses after intestinal transplantation. Study-level information: Transplantation in recipients was multivisceral, liver-intestinal, or isolated intestinal. After anti-thymocyte globulin induction, recipients took tacrolimus and steroids for approximately 3 years. Whole-study results and caveats: The recipient marrow held GvH clones, and some of them showed up first in ileum or blood.

The repertoire was sequenced with immunoSEQ multiplex PCR; TCRdb's copy has only in-frame clones and lacks some. The data contain under 30,000 clones, 90% to 95% of them singletons. The sample here was PBMCs, taken just over 29 days after intestinal transplant. The TCR comes from a human patient who received an intestinal transplant, so some T cells may come from the graft donor.

CDR3 sequence reads: CASSYADRLGKGEQFF. CDR3 in DNA: TGTGCCAGCAGTTACGCGGACCGTTTAGGGAAGGGTGAGCAGTTCTTC. The chain recombines TRBV6-6 with TRBJ2-1; D remains unclear. V shed 2 bases and J shed 9 bases, with 20 bases lying between them. The germline CDR1 and CDR2 sequences are MNHNY and SVGAGI (reference sequence). The CDR3 is 16 amino acids.